These 21 T cell receptor beta chains came from one sample sequenced in a study of blood T cell repertoires in COVID-19. Here immunoSEQ multiplex PCR was the method, and the copy in TCRdb shows in-frame clones only, minus some. The table lists 200,000 to 250,000 clones, roughly 90% of them singletons, with roughly 3.4% in the top ten. The sequencing input was PBMCs or T cells enriched from blood (not recorded which). The receptors were sampled from a woman aged 40 to 50 with acute COVID-19.

The V call is TRBV3-1 (or the pseudogene TRBV3-2), the J call TRBJ2-3, with 12 bases fitting TRBD2. CDR1 is LGHDT and CDR2 is YNNKEL in the germline V gene (reference sequence). The CDR3 is made up of 14 amino acids. The J segment lost 9 bases and the V segment lost 4 bases, leaving 5 bases of the junction unmatched. CDR3 sequence (DNA): TGTGCCAGCAGCCGGACTAGCGGGGCTGAAACGCAGTATTTT. It yields the protein CASSRTSGAETQYF.

The chain recombines TRBV6-5 with TRBJ1-4, with a weak D call TRBD1 (6 bases). V lost 6 bases, J lost 5 bases, and 13 bases lay in between. CDR3 length: 14 residues. Germline CDR1 is MNHEY and CDR2 is SVGAGI. Written as DNA, the CDR3 is TGTGCCAGCAGCACCGGACAGAAGAATGAAAAACTGTTTTTT. Its translation is CASSTGQKNEKLFF.

The chain uses TRBV6-2 or TRBV6-3 and TRBJ1-2; 8 bases fit TRBD1. CDR3 size: 15 residues. CDR1 and CDR2 from the germline V gene are MNHEY and SVGEGT. The trim removed 6 bases at V and 3 bases at J, leaving 9 bases unmatched. CDR3 DNA: TGTGCCAGCAGCCTAAGACAGGGGACCTACTATGGCTACACCTTC. This codes for CASSLRQGTYYGYTF.

V usage is TRBV6-5 and J usage is TRBJ1-2; 8 positions agree with TRBD1. Looked up from germline, CDR1 is MNHEY and CDR2 is SVGAGI. The CDR3 runs 13 residues. V was pared by 8 bases and J by 8 bases, with 10 bases of the junction left unmatched. Here the CDR3 reads CASVEGQAGGYTF. The CDR3, as DNA: TGTGCCAGCGTGGAGGGACAGGCGGGCGGCTACACCTTC.

This clone was seen only once. The chain links TRBV5-6 to TRBJ1-2; TRBD1 matches at 7 bases. The junction had 6 bases not matched to a gene; V was cut back by 2 bases and J by 2 bases. The CDR3 totals 15 residues. Germline CDR1 is SGHDT and CDR2 is YYEEEE. CDR3 region: CASSFDRVENYGYTF. The CDR3 nucleotides read TGTGCCAGCAGCTTCGACAGGGTAGAGAACTATGGCTACACCTTC.

This chain uses TRBV7-6 with TRBJ2-2; 8 bases line up with TRBD2. V shed 4 bases and J 4 bases; nucleotides not matched to a gene: 8. Germline CDR1 SGHVS, CDR2 FNYEAQ. This CDR3 has 16 residues. The CDR3, as DNA: TGTGCCAGCAGCTGGGGAGCCGCGGGAGGCACCGGGGAGCTGTTTTTT. Its translation is CASSWGAAGGTGELFF.

The table lists this clone with a few counts. The CDR3 is CASSLNSLNSPLHF. Here the CDR3 DNA reads TGTGCCAGCAGCTTAAACAGTTTGAATTCACCCCTCCACTTT. V usage is TRBV7-6 and J usage is TRBJ1-6; unclear D gene. This CDR3 spans 14 amino acids. CDR1 SGHVS and CDR2 FNYEAQ come from the germline V gene. Trimming left V 2 bases short and J 7 bases short, with 9 bases between.

V gene TRBV7-9 combines with J gene TRBJ1-2; D remains ambiguous. The germline gives CDR1 SEHNR, CDR2 FQNEAQ (reference sequence). The CDR3 covers 9 residues. V gave up 9 bases and J gave up 8 bases, with 7 bases separating them. CDR3 sequence reads: CASGPGYTF. The CDR3 DNA sequence: TGTGCCAGTGGGCCGGGCTACACCTTC.

CDR3 protein: CASSPISASVPYNEQFF. CDR3 nucleotide sequence: TGTGCCAGCAGCCCAATTTCTGCGTCTGTTCCCTACAATGAGCAGTTCTTC. The chain couples TRBV7-2 to TRBJ2-1, with D unclear. Germline-derived CDR1 and CDR2 are SGHTA and FQGNSA. This CDR3 has 17 residues. The V gene lost 5 bases and the J gene lost 2 bases, with 19 bases spanning the gap.

V is TRBV29-1 and J is TRBJ2-7, with TRBD1 identical over 7 bases. Germline lookup yields CDR1 SQVTM and CDR2 ANQGSEA. The CDR3 runs 14 residues. The junction had 13 bases not matched to a gene; V was cut back by 7 bases and J by 4 bases. This CDR3 reads CSALIRTGDYEQYF. DNA of the CDR3: TGCAGCGCTTTGATCAGGACAGGAGATTACGAGCAGTACTTC.

J is TRBJ1-1 and V is TRBV5-1, with 8 bases matching TRBD1. V shed 0 bases and J 11 bases; nucleotides not matched to a gene: 9. The CDR3 has 14 residues. Germline V gives CDR1 SGHRS, CDR2 YFSETQ. The CDR3 DNA reads TGCGCCAGCAGCTTGGGGCAGGGGGCGCCTGTTGCTTTCTTT. This codes for CASSLGQGAPVAFF.

The chain uses TRBV19 and TRBJ1-1; a weak D match, TRBD1 (6 bases). Germline V CDR1 and CDR2: LNHDA, SQIVND (reference sequence). CDR3 length equals 13 residues. V was pared by 6 bases and J by 4 bases, with 12 bases between. The CDR3 DNA sequence: TGTGCCAGTAGAGGGCAGGGGAGCACTGAAGCTTTCTTT. This codes for CASRGQGSTEAFF.

This clone occurred once. This chain uses TRBV19 with TRBJ1-1; 9 bases align to TRBD1. This CDR3 spans 14 amino acids. From germline, CDR1 is LNHDA and CDR2 SQIVND (reference sequence). Trimming took 6 bases from V and 1 from J; bases not matched to a gene: 3. The CDR3 loop reads CASRRDRENTEAFF. The CDR3 coding sequence is TGTGCCAGTAGGAGGGACAGGGAGAACACTGAAGCTTTCTTT.

The chain combines TRBV7-9 with TRBJ1-2, with D possibly being TRBD1 (5 bases). Per the germline V gene, CDR1 is SEHNR and CDR2 is FQNEAQ (reference sequence). V was clipped by 5 bases and J by 7 bases, with 17 bases between them. The CDR3 loop spans 14 amino acids. Here the CDR3 reads CASSPTSGGFGYTF. The CDR3 DNA sequence: TGTGCCAGCAGCCCTACTTCGGGGGGTTTTGGCTACACCTTC.

V usage is TRBV5-5 and J usage is TRBJ2-1; possibly TRBD1 for D (6 bases). Germline V gene lookup returns CDR1 SGHKS and CDR2 YYEKEE (reference sequence). V was trimmed by 4 bases and J by 7 bases, leaving 15 bases between them. The CDR3 runs to 14 residues. The CDR3 spells CASSPRPTGNEQFF. The CDR3 coding sequence is TGTGCCAGCAGCCCTCGCCCGACAGGAAATGAGCAGTTCTTC.

The rearrangement joins TRBV27 to TRBJ1-1, with a possible D match to TRBD1 (6 bases). Trimming left V 8 bases short and J 3 bases short, with 10 bases between. The CDR3 is made up of 12 amino acids. The germline V gene has CDR1 MNHEY and CDR2 SMNVEV (reference sequence). The chain's CDR3 is CASHKGDTEAFF. As DNA, the CDR3 is TGTGCCAGCCATAAGGGGGACACTGAAGCTTTCTTT.

V and J are TRBV6-2 or TRBV6-3 and TRBJ2-3; TRBD2 aligns across 7 bases. Germline assignment: CDR1 MNHEY and CDR2 SVGEGT. V dropped 6 bases and J dropped 10; count of bases not matched to a gene: 10. The CDR3 has 13 amino acids. The CDR3 DNA sequence: TGTGCCAGCAGCTCCCCCGGGACTATGGCGCAGTATTTT. It translates to CASSSPGTMAQYF.

This clone was counted once. The chain joins TRBV7-4 to TRBJ1-4; TRBD1 aligns across 7 bases. CDR1 and CDR2 from the germline V gene are SGHVT and SQSDAQ. The CDR3 consists of 18 residues. J lost 8 bases, V lost 4 bases, and 19 bases had no gene match. DNA for the CDR3: TGTGCCAGCAGCTCCGGGACAGCTGGGATTTGGGGATGGGAAAAACTGTTTTTT. Residues: CASSSGTAGIWGWEKLFF. Full variable domain (remainder filled in from reference TRBV7-4 and TRBJ1-4): GAGVSQSPRYKVAKRGRDVALRCDSISGHVTLYWYRQTLGQGSEVLTYSQSDAQRDKSGRPSGRFSAERPERSVSTLKIQRTEQGDSAVYLCASSSGTAGIWGWEKLFFGSGTQLSVL.

This chain joins TRBV3-1 (or the pseudogene TRBV3-2) and TRBJ1-2, with TRBD1 identical over 9 bases. The CDR3 has 14 residues. V dropped 5 bases and J dropped 4; count of bases not matched to a gene: 5. Germline-derived CDR1 and CDR2 are LGHDT and YNNKEL (reference sequence). The CDR3 DNA is TGTGCCAGCAGCACCGGACAGGGGCGCTATGGCTACACCTTC. It translates to CASSTGQGRYGYTF.

V gene TRBV24-1 combines with J gene TRBJ2-1; possibly TRBD2 for D (5 bases). The CDR3 contains 13 residues. Germline V CDR1 and CDR2: KGHDR, SFDVKD. V lost 3 bases and J lost 6, with 8 bases in between. The CDR3 DNA follows: TGTGCCACCAGTGATGCGGGTGGCAATGAGCAGTTCTTC. Protein: CATSDAGGNEQFF.

The chain couples TRBV12-3 or TRBV12-4 to TRBJ1-4; D might be TRBD1 (6 bases). The V end lost 7 bases, the J end lost 8 bases, and 11 bases lay between the germline ends. CDR3 length: 12 residues. CDR3 protein: CASTIRGEKLFF. CDR3 nucleotides: TGTGCCAGCACTATAAGGGGGGAAAAACTGTTTTTT.